This TCR beta chain was captured in a study of T cells in Graves' hyperthyroidism and ophthalmopathy. Study-level information: Peripheral blood was collected at initial diagnosis, before any treatment.

This clonotype has ten or more counts. What it recognizes is unknown. Graves' hyperthyroidism was deemed stable absent ophthalmopathy progression within 18 months. The authors obtained PBMCs from roughly 10 ml of fresh peripheral blood. There are 14 residues in the CDR3. Germline CDR1 and CDR2: KGHDR and SFDVKD. Trimming left V 0 bases short and J 1 base short, with 2 bases between. TCR beta CDR3 sequences were amplified from RNA transcripts. When the TCR CDR3 underwent first-round RT-PCR, the HTBI primer set was used. TCRdb recomputed calls from the multiplex PCR reads with MiXCR, one row per CDR3 protein. The table shows about 620,000 distinct CDR3 sequences, with around 15% occurring only once. The study, taken as a whole, reports: Ophthalmopathy prediction by the model preceded onset by a median approximately 6.9 months.

The clonotype comes from a woman aged 25 to 39 with Graves' hyperthyroidism. The source material was blood. The V call is TRBV24-1, the J call TRBJ2-2; D gene ambiguous. CDR3 in amino acids: CATSDLWNTGELFF. The CDR3 DNA is TGTGCCACCAGTGATTTGTGGAACACCGGGGAGCTGTTTTTT.